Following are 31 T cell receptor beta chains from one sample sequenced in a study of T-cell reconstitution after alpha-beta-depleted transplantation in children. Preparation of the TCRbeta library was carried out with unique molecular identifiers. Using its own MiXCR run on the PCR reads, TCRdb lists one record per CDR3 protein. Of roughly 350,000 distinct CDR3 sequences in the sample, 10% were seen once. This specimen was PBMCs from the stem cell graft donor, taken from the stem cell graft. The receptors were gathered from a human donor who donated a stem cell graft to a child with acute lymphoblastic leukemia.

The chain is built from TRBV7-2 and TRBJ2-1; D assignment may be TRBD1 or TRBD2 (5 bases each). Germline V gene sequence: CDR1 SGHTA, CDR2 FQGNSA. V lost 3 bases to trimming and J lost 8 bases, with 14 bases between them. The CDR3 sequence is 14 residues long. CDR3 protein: CASSFPGASDEQFF. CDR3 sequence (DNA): TGTGCCAGCAGCTTCCCCGGGGCCAGTGATGAGCAGTTCTTC.

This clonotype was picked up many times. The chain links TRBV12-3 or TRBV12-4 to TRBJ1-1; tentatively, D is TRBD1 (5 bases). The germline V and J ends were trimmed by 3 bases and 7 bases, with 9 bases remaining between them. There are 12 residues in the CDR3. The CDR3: CASSFEQGEAFF. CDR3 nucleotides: TGTGCCAGCAGTTTTGAGCAGGGTGAAGCTTTCTTT.

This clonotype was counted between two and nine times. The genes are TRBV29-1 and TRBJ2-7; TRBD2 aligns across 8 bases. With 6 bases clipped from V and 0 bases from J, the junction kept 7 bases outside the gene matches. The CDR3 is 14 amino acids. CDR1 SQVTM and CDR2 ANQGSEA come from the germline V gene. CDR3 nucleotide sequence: TGCAGCGTGGGATTAGCGGGGAGCTCCTACGAGCAGTACTTC. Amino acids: CSVGLAGSSYEQYF.

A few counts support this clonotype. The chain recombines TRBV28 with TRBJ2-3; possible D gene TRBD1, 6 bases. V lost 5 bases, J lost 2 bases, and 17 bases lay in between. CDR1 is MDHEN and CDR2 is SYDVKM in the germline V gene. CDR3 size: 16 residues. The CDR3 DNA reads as TGTGCCAGCAGTCTCATGGGGGCGGACAACACAGATACGCAGTATTTT. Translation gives CASSLMGADNTDTQYF.

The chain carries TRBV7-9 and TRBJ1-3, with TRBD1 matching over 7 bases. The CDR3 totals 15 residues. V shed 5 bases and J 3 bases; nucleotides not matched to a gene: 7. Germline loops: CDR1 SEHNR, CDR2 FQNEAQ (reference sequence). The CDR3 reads CASSALRGDGNTIYF. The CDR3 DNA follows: TGTGCCAGCAGCGCCCTCAGGGGGGATGGAAACACCATATATTTT.

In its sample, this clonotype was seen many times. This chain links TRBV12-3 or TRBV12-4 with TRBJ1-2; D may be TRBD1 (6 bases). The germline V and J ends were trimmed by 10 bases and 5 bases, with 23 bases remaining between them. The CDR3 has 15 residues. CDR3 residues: CATSPRRGRIYGYTF. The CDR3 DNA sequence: TGTGCCACCTCCCCGCGCCGGGGGCGGATATATGGCTACACCTTC.

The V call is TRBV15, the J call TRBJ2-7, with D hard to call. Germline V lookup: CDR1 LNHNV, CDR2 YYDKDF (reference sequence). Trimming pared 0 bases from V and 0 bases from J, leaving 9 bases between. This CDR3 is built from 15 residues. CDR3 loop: CATSRDRGISYEQYF. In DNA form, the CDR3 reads TGTGCCACCAGCAGAGATCGAGGCATCTCCTACGAGCAGTACTTC.

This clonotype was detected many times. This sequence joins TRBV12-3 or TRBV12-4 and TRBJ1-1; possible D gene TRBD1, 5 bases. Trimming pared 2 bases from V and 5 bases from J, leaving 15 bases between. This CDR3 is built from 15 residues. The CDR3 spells CASSLIEQGGTEAFF. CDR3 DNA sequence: TGTGCCAGCAGTTTAATTGAGCAGGGAGGAACTGAAGCTTTCTTT.

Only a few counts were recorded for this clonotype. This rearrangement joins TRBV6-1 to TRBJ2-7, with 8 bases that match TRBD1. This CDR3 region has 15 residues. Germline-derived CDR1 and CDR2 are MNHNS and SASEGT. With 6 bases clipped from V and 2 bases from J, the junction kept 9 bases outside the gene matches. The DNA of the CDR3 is TGTGCCAGCAGCAGGACAGGGCCCCTGACCTACGAGCAGTACTTC. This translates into CASSRTGPLTYEQYF.

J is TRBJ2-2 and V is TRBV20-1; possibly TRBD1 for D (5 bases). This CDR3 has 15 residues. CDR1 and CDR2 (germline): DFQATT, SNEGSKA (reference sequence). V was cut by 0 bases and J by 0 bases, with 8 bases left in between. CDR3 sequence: CSAREQASNTGELFF. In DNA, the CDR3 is TGCAGTGCTAGAGAACAGGCGTCGAACACCGGGGAGCTGTTTTTT.

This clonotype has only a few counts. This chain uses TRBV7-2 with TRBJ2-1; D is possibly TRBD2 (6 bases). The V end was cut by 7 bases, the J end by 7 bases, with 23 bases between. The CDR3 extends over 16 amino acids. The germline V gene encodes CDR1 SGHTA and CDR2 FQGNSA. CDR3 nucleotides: TGTGCCAGCATCGTCATCGGACTACCCCCTACAAATGAGCAGTTCTTC. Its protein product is CASIVIGLPPTNEQFF.

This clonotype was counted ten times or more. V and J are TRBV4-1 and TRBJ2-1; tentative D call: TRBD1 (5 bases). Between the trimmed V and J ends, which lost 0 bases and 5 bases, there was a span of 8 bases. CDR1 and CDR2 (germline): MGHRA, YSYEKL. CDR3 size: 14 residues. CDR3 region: CASSQDFRDNEQFF. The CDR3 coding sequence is TGCGCCAGCAGCCAAGATTTCAGGGACAATGAGCAGTTCTTC.

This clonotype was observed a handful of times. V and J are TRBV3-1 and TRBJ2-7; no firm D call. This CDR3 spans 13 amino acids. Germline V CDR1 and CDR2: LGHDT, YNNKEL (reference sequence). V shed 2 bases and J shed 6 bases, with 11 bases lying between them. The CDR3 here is CASSQLRASEQYF. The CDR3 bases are TGTGCCAGCAGCCAACTTCGAGCGAGCGAGCAGTACTTC.

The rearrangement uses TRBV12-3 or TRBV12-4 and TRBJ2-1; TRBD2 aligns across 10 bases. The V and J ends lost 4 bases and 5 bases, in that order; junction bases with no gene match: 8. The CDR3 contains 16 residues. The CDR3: CASSSDPLAGDNEQFF. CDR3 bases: TGTGCCAGCAGTTCCGATCCCCTAGCGGGAGACAATGAGCAGTTCTTC.

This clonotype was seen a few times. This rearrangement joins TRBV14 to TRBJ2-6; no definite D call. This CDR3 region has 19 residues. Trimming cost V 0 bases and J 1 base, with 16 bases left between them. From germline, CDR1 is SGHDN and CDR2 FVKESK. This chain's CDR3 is CASSQDRDWLGSGANVLTF. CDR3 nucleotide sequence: TGTGCCAGCAGCCAAGATAGGGATTGGCTCGGGTCTGGGGCCAACGTCCTGACTTTC. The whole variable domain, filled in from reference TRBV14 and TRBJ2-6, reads EAGVTQFPSHSVIEKGQTVTLRCDPISGHDNLYWYRRVMGKEIKFLLHFVKESKQDESGMPNNRFLAERTGGTYSTLKVQPAELEDSGVYFCASSQDRDWLGSGANVLTFGAGSRLTVL.

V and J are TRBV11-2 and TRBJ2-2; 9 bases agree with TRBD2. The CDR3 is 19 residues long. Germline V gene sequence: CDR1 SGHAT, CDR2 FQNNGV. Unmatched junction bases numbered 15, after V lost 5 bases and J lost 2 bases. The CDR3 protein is CASSPLIIRGLANTGELFF. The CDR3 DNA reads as TGTGCCAGCAGCCCCCTGATTATCCGGGGACTAGCTAACACCGGGGAGCTGTTTTTT.

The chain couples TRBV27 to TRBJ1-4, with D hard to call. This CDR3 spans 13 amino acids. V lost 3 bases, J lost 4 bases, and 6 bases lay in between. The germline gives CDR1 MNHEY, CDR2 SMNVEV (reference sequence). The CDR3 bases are TGTGCCAGCAGTTTTAATCTTAATGAAAAACTGTTTTTT. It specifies CASSFNLNEKLFF.

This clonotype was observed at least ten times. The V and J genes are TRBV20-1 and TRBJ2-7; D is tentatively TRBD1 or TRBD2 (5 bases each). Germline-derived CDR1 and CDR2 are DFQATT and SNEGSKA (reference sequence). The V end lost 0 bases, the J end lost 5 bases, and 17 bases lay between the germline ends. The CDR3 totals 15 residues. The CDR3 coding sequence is TGCAGTGCTAGAGATACGGGGCAAGGGTTCCACGAGCAGTACTTC. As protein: CSARDTGQGFHEQYF.

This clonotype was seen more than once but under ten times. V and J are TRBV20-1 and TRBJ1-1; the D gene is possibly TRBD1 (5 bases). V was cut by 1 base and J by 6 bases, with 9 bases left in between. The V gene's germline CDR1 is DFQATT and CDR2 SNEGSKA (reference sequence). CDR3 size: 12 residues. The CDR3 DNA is TGCAGTGCTAGAGGTCTGGGACCTGAAGCTTTCTTT. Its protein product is CSARGLGPEAFF.

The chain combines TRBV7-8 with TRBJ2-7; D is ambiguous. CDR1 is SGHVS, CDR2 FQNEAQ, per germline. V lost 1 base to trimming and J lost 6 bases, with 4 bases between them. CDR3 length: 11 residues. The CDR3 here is CASSLELEQYF. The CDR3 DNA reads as TGTGCCAGCAGCTTAGAACTCGAGCAGTACTTC.

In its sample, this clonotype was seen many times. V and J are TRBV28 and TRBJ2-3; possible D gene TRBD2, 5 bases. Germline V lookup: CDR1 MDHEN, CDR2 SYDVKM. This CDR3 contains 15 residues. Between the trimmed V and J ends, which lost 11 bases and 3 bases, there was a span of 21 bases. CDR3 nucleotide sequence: TGTGCCTCAGCAGAGGAGGTGGTAGCAACAGATACGCAGTATTTT. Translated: CASAEEVVATDTQYF.

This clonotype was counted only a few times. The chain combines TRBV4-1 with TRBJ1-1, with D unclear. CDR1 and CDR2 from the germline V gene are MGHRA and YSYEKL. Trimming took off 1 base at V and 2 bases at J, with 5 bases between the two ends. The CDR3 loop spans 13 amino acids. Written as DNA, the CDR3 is TGCGCCAGCAGCCAAGCGACCAACACTGAAGCTTTCTTT. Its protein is CASSQATNTEAFF.

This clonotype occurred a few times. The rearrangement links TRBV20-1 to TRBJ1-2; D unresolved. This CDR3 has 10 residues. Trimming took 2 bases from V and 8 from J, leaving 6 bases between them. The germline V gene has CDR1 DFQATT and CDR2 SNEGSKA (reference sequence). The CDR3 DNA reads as TGCAGTGCTAGATATGGGGGCTACACCTTC. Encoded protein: CSARYGGYTF.

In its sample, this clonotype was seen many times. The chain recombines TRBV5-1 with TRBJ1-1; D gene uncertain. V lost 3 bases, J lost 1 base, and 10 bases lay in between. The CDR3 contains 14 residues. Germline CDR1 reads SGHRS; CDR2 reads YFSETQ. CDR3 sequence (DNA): TGCGCCAGCAGCTCAGGACTTGAGAACACTGAAGCTTTCTTT. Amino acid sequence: CASSSGLENTEAFF.

CDR3 DNA sequence: TGTGCCAGCAGTTTGACTAGCGGGAGAGTAGGCGAGCAGTACTTC. It codes for CASSLTSGRVGEQYF. The V call is TRBV6-5, the J call TRBJ2-7, with 12 bases aligning to TRBD2. Losses at the gene ends were 4 bases for V and 6 bases for J; bases not matched to a gene: 7. The CDR3 has 15 residues. Germline V gene data show CDR1 as MNHEY and CDR2 as SVGAGI.

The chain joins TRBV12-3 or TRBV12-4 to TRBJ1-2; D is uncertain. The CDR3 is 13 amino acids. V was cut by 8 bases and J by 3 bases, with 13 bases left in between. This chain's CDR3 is CASAGAFDYGYTF. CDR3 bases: TGTGCCAGCGCGGGTGCCTTCGACTATGGCTACACCTTC.

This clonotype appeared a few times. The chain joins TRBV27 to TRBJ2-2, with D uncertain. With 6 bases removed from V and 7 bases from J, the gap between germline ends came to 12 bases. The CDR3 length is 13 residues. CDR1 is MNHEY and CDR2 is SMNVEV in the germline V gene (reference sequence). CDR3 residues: CASSPGRNGELFF. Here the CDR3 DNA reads TGTGCCAGCAGCCCAGGACGGAACGGGGAGCTGTTTTTT.

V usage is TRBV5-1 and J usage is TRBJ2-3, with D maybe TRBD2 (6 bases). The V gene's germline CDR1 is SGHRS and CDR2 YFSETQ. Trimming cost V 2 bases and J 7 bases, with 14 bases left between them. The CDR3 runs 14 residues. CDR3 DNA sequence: TGCGCCAGCAGCTTAACTGGAGGGGAAAATACGCAGTATTTT. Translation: CASSLTGGENTQYF.

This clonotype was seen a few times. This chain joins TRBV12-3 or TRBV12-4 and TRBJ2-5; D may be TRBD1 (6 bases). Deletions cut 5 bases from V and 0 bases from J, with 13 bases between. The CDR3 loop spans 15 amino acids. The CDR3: CASSKLGTNQETQYF. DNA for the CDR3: TGTGCCAGCAGTAAACTGGGGACAAACCAAGAGACCCAGTACTTC.

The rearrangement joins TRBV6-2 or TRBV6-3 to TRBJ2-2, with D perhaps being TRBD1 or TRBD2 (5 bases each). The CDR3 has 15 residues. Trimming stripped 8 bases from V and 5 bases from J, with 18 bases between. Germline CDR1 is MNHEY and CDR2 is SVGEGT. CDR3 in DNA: TGTGCCAGCGAACCCGGGACGCCCCTTACCGGGGAGCTGTTTTTT. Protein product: CASEPGTPLTGELFF.

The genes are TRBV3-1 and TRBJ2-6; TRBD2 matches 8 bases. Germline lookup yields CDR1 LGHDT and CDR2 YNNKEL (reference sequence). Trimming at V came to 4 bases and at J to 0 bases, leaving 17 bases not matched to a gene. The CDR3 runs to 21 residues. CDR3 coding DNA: TGTGCCAGCAGCCTCTCCTCTAGGGCTAGCGGGCCCACCTCTGGGGCCAACGTCCTGACTTTC. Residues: CASSLSSRASGPTSGANVLTF.